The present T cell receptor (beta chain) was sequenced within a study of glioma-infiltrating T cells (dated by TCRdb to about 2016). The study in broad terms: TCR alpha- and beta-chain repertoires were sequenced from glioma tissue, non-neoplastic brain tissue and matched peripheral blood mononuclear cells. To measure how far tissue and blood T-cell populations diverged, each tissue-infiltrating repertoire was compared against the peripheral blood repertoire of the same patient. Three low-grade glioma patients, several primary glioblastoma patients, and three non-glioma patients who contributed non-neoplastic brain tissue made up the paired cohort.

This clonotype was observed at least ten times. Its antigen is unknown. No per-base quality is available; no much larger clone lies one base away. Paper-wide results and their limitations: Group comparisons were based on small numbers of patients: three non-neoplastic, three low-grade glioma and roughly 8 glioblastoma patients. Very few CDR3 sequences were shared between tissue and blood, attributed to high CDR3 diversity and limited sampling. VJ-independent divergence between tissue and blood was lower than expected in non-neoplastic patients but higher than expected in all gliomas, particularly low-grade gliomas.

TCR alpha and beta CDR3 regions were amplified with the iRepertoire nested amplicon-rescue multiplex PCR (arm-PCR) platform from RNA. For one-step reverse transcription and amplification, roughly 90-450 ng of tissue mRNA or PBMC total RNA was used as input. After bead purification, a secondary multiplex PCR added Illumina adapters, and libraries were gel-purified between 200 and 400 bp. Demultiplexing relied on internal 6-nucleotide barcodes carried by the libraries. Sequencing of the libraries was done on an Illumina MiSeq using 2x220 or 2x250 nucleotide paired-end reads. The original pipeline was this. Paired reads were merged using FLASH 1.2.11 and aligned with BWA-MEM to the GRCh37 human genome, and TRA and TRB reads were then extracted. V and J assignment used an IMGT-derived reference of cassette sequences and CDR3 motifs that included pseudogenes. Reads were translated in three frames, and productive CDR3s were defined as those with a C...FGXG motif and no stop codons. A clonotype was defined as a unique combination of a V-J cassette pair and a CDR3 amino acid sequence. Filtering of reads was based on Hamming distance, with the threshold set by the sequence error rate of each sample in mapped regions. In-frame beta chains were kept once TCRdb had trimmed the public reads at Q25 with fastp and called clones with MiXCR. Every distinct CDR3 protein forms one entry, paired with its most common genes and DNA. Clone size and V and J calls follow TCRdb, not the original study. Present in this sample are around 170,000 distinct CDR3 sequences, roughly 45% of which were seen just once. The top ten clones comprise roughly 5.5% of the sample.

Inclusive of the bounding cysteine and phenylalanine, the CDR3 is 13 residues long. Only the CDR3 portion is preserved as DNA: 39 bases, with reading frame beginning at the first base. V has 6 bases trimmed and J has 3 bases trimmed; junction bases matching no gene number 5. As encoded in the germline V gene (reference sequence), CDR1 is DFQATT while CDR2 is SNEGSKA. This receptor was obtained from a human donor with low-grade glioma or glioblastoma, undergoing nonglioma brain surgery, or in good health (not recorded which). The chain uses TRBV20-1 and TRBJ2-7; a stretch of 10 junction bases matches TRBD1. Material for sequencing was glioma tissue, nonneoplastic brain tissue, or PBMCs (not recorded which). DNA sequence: TGCAGTGCAAGGACAGGGGGAATCTACGAGCAGTACTTC. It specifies CSARTGGIYEQYF.